The 26 T cell receptor beta chains listed next were all sequenced from one sample in a study of vaccination and CD4 T cells after COVID-19. Noted treatment: approximately nine-day PBMC culture with coronavirus spike peptide pools or control peptides (ViraFEST assay). An Oncomine TCR Beta short-read assay was used to sequence the DNA from cultured CD4+ T cells. TCRdb re-derived calls from the PCR reads in MiXCR, one entry per CDR3 protein. The sample includes some 16,000 distinct CDR3 sequences, about half of them seen just once. These receptors' antigens are unknown. The sample comprised CD4+ T cells from blood, cultured in vitro. These receptors came from a human donor who had recovered from COVID-19.

This clonotype appeared once. This chain joins TRBV5-4 and TRBJ1-1; no reliable D call. CDR1 is SGHNT and CDR2 is YYREEE in the germline V gene (reference sequence). CDR3 length: 13 residues. V dropped 5 bases and J dropped 1 base, with 9 bases sitting between them. The CDR3 reads CASRRGTNTEAFF. CDR3 bases: TGTGCCAGCAGACGGGGTACGAACACTGAAGCTTTCTTT.

This clonotype was detected only a few times. This chain joins TRBV5-4 and TRBJ2-7, with 8 bases matching TRBD1. The V gene end was trimmed by 1 base and the J gene end by 0 bases; junction bases not matched to a gene: 3. CDR3 length: 15 amino acids. Germline V CDR1 and CDR2: SGHNT, YYREEE (reference sequence). The CDR3 DNA reads TGTGCCAGCAGCTTGCCGGGACAGGCCTCCTACGAGCAGTACTTC. This codes for CASSLPGQASYEQYF.

The V gene is TRBV20-1, the J gene TRBJ2-5; D ambiguous. The germline CDR1 and CDR2 sequences are DFQATT and SNEGSKA (reference sequence). The CDR3 length is 14 residues. V lost 0 bases and J lost 4, with 12 bases in between. The CDR3 spells CSARDPGRVETQYF. The DNA of the CDR3 is TGCAGTGCTAGAGATCCAGGAAGAGTAGAGACCCAGTACTTC.

V is TRBV2 and J is TRBJ2-3; D possibly corresponds to TRBD2 (6 bases). The V end was cut by 9 bases, the J end by 2 bases, with 12 bases between. This CDR3 is 13 amino acids long. Germline V gives CDR1 SNHLY, CDR2 FYNNEI. CDR3 DNA sequence: TGTGCCAGTGGGGGGACGAACACAGATACGCAGTATTTT. Encoded protein: CASGGTNTDTQYF.

CDR3 loop: CSATRPAATQETQYF. CDR3 DNA sequence: TGCAGTGCGACCCGTCCCGCGGCGACCCAAGAGACCCAGTACTTC. The chain links TRBV20-1 to TRBJ2-5; the D is unclear. The V end lost 6 bases, the J end lost 1 base, and 18 bases lay between the germline ends. The CDR3 loop spans 15 amino acids. The germline CDR1 and CDR2 sequences are DFQATT and SNEGSKA (reference sequence).

This chain links TRBV7-3 with TRBJ2-7; no definite D call. The germline CDR1 and CDR2 sequences are SGHTA and FQGTGA. The CDR3 contains 14 residues. V dropped 3 bases and J dropped 0 bases, with 9 bases sitting between them. CDR3 protein: CASSLDQSSYEQYF. CDR3 nucleotide sequence: TGTGCCAGCAGCTTGGATCAGAGCTCCTACGAGCAGTACTTC.

The chain recombines TRBV20-1 with TRBJ2-7; the match to TRBD2 covers 8 bases. Germline values: CDR1 DFQATT, CDR2 SNEGSKA (reference sequence). After removal of 3 bases from V and 2 bases from J, the junction contained 9 bases not matched to a gene. This CDR3 contains 15 residues. In DNA form, the CDR3 reads TGCAGTGCTAGCGACTGGCGGGAGGCAACCTACGAGCAGTACTTC. It specifies CSASDWREATYEQYF.

The chain is built from TRBV11-3 and TRBJ2-5; D gene uncertain. Trimming left V 4 bases short and J 0 bases short, with 12 bases between. Germline loops: CDR1 SGHNT, CDR2 YENEEA. The CDR3 sequence is 15 residues long. CDR3 bases: TGTGCCAGCAGCTCCACCCCAAGGTACCAAGAGACCCAGTACTTC. Translated, it gives CASSSTPRYQETQYF.

The chain carries TRBV19 and TRBJ1-2; 8 nucleotides agree with TRBD1. Per the germline V gene, CDR1 is LNHDA and CDR2 is SQIVND (reference sequence). Losses at the gene ends were 5 bases for V and 8 bases for J; bases not matched to a gene: 7. This CDR3 comprises 13 residues. The CDR3 region has the DNA TGTGCCAGTAGTGTGCAGGGGGCAGGAGGCTACACCTTC. Its translation is CASSVQGAGGYTF. Full variable domain (missing parts from reference TRBV19 and TRBJ1-2): DGGITQSPKYLFRKEGQNVTLSCEQNLNHDAMYWYRQDPGQGLRLIYYSQIVNDFQKGDIAEGYSVSREKKESFPLTVTSAQKNPTAFYLCASSVQGAGGYTFGSGTRLTVV.

The chain employs TRBV6-1 and TRBJ1-3; a possible D gene is TRBD1 (5 bases). The V and J ends lost 6 bases and 1 base respectively, with 13 bases between them. This CDR3 is built from 15 residues. The germline gives CDR1 MNHNS, CDR2 SASEGT. The CDR3 here is CASRESGASGNTIYF. DNA of the CDR3: TGTGCCAGCAGGGAATCCGGGGCGTCTGGAAACACCATATATTTT.

The chain employs TRBV6-2 or TRBV6-3 and TRBJ2-1, with a possible D match to TRBD2 (5 bases). Looked up from germline, CDR1 is MNHEY and CDR2 is SVGEGT. V was shortened by 0 bases and J by 8 bases, with 5 bases between the two germline ends. The CDR3 runs 12 residues. The CDR3 DNA reads as TGTGCCAGCAGTTACTCGAGGGATGAGCAGTTCTTC. It translates to CASSYSRDEQFF.

This clonotype was seen a handful of times. The chain joins TRBV24-1 to TRBJ2-5; 7 nucleotides agree with TRBD2. This CDR3 region has 14 residues. Germline CDR1 KGHDR, CDR2 SFDVKD. V lost 8 bases and J lost 5; bases outside the gene matches: 10. The CDR3 protein is CATKSSGAGETQYF. The CDR3 region has the DNA TGTGCCACCAAGTCCAGCGGGGCAGGGGAGACCCAGTACTTC.

The V call is TRBV2, the J call TRBJ2-2; 7 positions match TRBD1. Germline assignment: CDR1 SNHLY and CDR2 FYNNEI. Trimming removed 3 bases from V and 5 bases from J; junction bases left unmatched: 0. This CDR3 has 13 amino acids. The CDR3 region is CASSEGQTGELFF. CDR3 DNA sequence: TGTGCCAGCAGTGAGGGACAGACCGGGGAGCTGTTTTTT.

The J gene is TRBJ2-3, the V gene TRBV7-2; D unresolved. The germline gives CDR1 SGHTA, CDR2 FQGNSA. Between the trimmed V and J ends, which lost 0 bases and 2 bases, there was a span of 6 bases. CDR3 length: 14 amino acids. The CDR3 loop is CASSLAPSTDTQYF. The CDR3 coding sequence is TGTGCCAGCAGCTTAGCGCCGTCCACAGATACGCAGTATTTT.

The chain joins TRBV20-1 to TRBJ1-4; D remains ambiguous. CDR3 length: 16 amino acids. V lost 6 bases and J 5 bases, leaving 22 bases between the germline ends. CDR1 DFQATT and CDR2 SNEGSKA come from the germline V gene (reference sequence). The CDR3 nucleotides read TGCAGTGCCCCCCGCCCGAGAGGTAGTCAAAATGAAAAACTGTTTTTT. Translating gives CSAPRPRGSQNEKLFF.

This clonotype was seen just once. The rearrangement links TRBV19 to TRBJ2-7, with TRBD2 identical over 9 bases. From germline, CDR1 is LNHDA and CDR2 SQIVND (reference sequence). The CDR3 consists of 14 residues. The trim removed 3 bases at V and 2 bases at J, leaving 2 bases unmatched. This chain's CDR3 is CASSMRGRAYEQYF. CDR3 bases: TGTGCCAGTAGTATGCGCGGGAGGGCCTACGAGCAGTACTTC.

J is TRBJ2-3 and V is TRBV6-4; D gene ambiguous. The V end lost 0 bases, the J end lost 0 bases, and 25 bases lay between the germline ends. The CDR3 is made up of 21 amino acids. CDR1 and CDR2 (germline): MRHNA, SNTAGT. CDR3 nucleotide sequence: TGTGCCAGCAGTGACTCGGACCGGACCGAGCGATCCTTATCGAGCACAGATACGCAGTATTTT. Its protein product is CASSDSDRTERSLSSTDTQYF.

This clonotype was counted between two and nine times. This sequence joins TRBV19 and TRBJ1-5, with 7 bases matching TRBD1. From germline, CDR1 is LNHDA and CDR2 SQIVND (reference sequence). CDR3 size: 18 residues. V trimming: 8 bases; J trimming: 0 bases; junction bases outside the gene matches: 16. CDR3 nucleotides: TGTGCCAGTCGCCGGACAGGTGACTATACCAATAGCAATCAGCCCCAGCATTTT. Translation: CASRRTGDYTNSNQPQHF.

The chain's CDR3 is CASSQEWGNTEAFF. Here the CDR3 DNA reads TGCGCCAGCAGCCAAGAGTGGGGTAACACTGAAGCTTTCTTT. The V gene is TRBV4-1, the J gene TRBJ1-1; D is unresolved. The V and J ends lost 0 bases and 2 bases respectively, with 7 bases between them. Germline CDR1 is MGHRA and CDR2 is YSYEKL. CDR3 length: 14 residues.

The gene calls are TRBV19 and TRBJ1-5, with D perhaps TRBD1 (5 bases). With 5 bases removed from V and 8 bases from J, the gap between germline ends came to 31 bases. The CDR3 consists of 19 residues. Germline V gene lookup returns CDR1 LNHDA and CDR2 SQIVND (reference sequence). CDR3: CASSPGEGSGRVYRKPQHF. As DNA, the CDR3 is TGTGCCAGTAGTCCGGGGGAGGGTTCAGGGAGGGTATATCGGAAGCCCCAGCATTTT.

This clonotype was seen a handful of times. This chain joins TRBV7-6 and TRBJ2-2; tentatively, D is TRBD1 (5 bases). The CDR3 is 14 residues long. Germline loops: CDR1 SGHVS, CDR2 FNYEAQ. V lost 2 bases to trimming and J lost 7 bases, with 11 bases between them. The CDR3, as DNA: TGTGCCAGCAGCTTAACCGCAGGGATCGGGGAGCTGTTTTTT. The encoded protein is CASSLTAGIGELFF.

This clonotype was seen a handful of times. The chain recombines TRBV19 with TRBJ1-1, with TRBD1 identical over 10 bases. The J segment lost 7 bases and the V segment lost 4 bases, leaving 6 bases of the junction unmatched. CDR1 and CDR2 from the germline V gene are LNHDA and SQIVND (reference sequence). This CDR3 spans 14 amino acids. The DNA for the CDR3 is TGTGCCAGTAGTAACCGGGACAGGGGAGGTGAAGCTTTCTTT. Amino acids: CASSNRDRGGEAFF.

CDR3 residues: CSAGPRGGETQYF. The CDR3 DNA reads TGCAGTGCTGGCCCTCGGGGGGGAGAGACCCAGTACTTC. This rearrangement joins TRBV20-1 to TRBJ2-5; TRBD2 agrees at 8 bases. After removal of 5 bases from V and 4 bases from J, the junction contained 6 bases not matched to a gene. In germline, CDR1 is DFQATT, CDR2 SNEGSKA (reference sequence). The CDR3 is 13 amino acids.

The chain has TRBV20-1 and TRBJ2-3; 7 bases are shared with TRBD2. The V and J ends lost 6 bases and 0 bases, in that order; junction bases with no gene match: 6. Per the germline V gene, CDR1 is DFQATT and CDR2 is SNEGSKA (reference sequence). CDR3 length equals 14 residues. CDR3 region: CSAGSGASTDTQYF. The DNA of the CDR3 is TGCAGTGCGGGGAGCGGGGCGAGCACAGATACGCAGTATTTT.

This clonotype was observed a few times. The chain couples TRBV11-3 to TRBJ1-1, with a weak D call TRBD1 (5 bases). Germline CDR1 is SGHNT and CDR2 is YENEEA. The V end was cut by 0 bases, the J end by 5 bases, with 7 bases between. CDR3 length: 13 amino acids. CDR3 sequence (DNA): TGTGCCAGCAGCTTAGAGGGGGTGACTGAAGCTTTCTTT. This gives the protein CASSLEGVTEAFF. The full variable domain, with the rest looked up from reference TRBV11-3 and TRBJ1-1, is EAGVVQSPRYKIIEKKQPVAFWCNPISGHNTLYWYLQNLGQGPELLIRYENEEAVDDSQLPKDRFSAERLKGVDSTLKIQPAELGDSAVYLCASSLEGVTEAFFGQGTRLTVV.

This clonotype was observed a handful of times. The rearrangement links TRBV19 to TRBJ1-5, with D possibly matching TRBD1 (5 bases). Looked up from germline, CDR1 is LNHDA and CDR2 is SQIVND (reference sequence). The germline V and J ends were trimmed by 7 bases and 6 bases, with 16 bases remaining between them. This CDR3 is 14 amino acids long. CDR3 amino acids: CASNQRQKFQPQHF. The CDR3 DNA reads TGTGCCAGTAATCAACGACAGAAGTTTCAGCCCCAGCATTTT.